This T cell receptor (beta chain) was profiled in a study of blood T cells in healthy people across ages. Trimming left V 5 bases short and J 2 bases short, with 10 bases between. Germline V gives CDR1 SGHVS, CDR2 FNYEAQ. This CDR3 comprises 14 residues. Regarding the study as a whole: Unsorted PBMCs ruled out conclusive naive versus antigen-experienced comparison. Age brought a roughly linear fall in TCR beta diversity measured per million T cells.

In its sample, this clonotype was seen a few times. What it binds is not known. Next came a second PCR, run for about 7 to 12 cycles, which used a sample-barcoded 5' primer along with a J-beta primer mix. Through a template-switch adaptor with 12 random nucleotides, each cDNA molecule received a tag. TCRdb ran MiXCR on the 5' RACE reads and lists one entry per CDR3 protein. The table lists approximately 1.5 million distinct CDR3 sequences, approximately 42% of them singletons, with over 3.5% in the top ten. Sequenced input: blood. The clonotype comes from a woman aged 18-30 years in good health. The rearrangement joins TRBV7-6 to TRBJ2-1, with D unresolved. CDR3 sequence (DNA): TGTGCCAGCAGCCACCCAGAAACCTACAATGAGCAGTTCTTC. Amino acids: CASSHPETYNEQFF. Full variable domain (rest looked up from reference TRBV7-6 and TRBJ2-1): GAGVSQSPRYKVTKRGQDVALRCDPISGHVSLYWYRQALGQGPEFLTYFNYEAQQDKSGLPNDRFSAERPEGSISTLTIQRTEQRDSAMYRCASSHPETYNEQFFGPGTRLTVL.